Listed here are 25 T cell receptor beta chains from one sample, sequenced in a study of shared clonotypes between healthy human individuals. Only in-frame clones appear in the TCRdb table, and some are missing; sequencing was by immunoSEQ multiplex PCR. The sample records over a million clones, 75% to 80% being singletons. Specimen: memory CD4+ T cells from PBMCs. Subset specified: CD45RA-negative fraction. The receptors were sampled from a man aged 18 to 29 in good health. Some clones in this sample may be carry-over from other donors' samples.

The chain couples TRBV6-1 to TRBJ2-5, with 8 nucleotides matching TRBD1. V was clipped by 6 bases and J by 5 bases; unmatched bases: 11. CDR3 length: 15 residues. The germline V gene has CDR1 MNHNS and CDR2 SASEGT. The CDR3 here is CASRITTGAEETQYF. CDR3 nucleotide sequence: TGTGCCAGCAGGATAACGACAGGGGCTGAGGAGACCCAGTACTTC.

V and J are TRBV5-4 and TRBJ2-7, with 10 bases identical to TRBD2. Germline assignment: CDR1 SGHNT and CDR2 YYREEE (reference sequence). This CDR3 region has 15 residues. V was clipped by 1 base and J by 2 bases; unmatched bases: 3. The DNA for the CDR3 is TGTGCCAGCAGCTTGCGGACTAGCGGAACCTACGAGCAGTACTTC. Encoded protein: CASSLRTSGTYEQYF.

The genes are TRBV7-3 and TRBJ1-1; 10 nucleotides agree with TRBD1. Germline loops: CDR1 SGHTA, CDR2 FQGTGA. This CDR3 is built from 14 residues. V was pared by 5 bases and J by 4 bases, with 4 bases of the junction left unmatched. Here the CDR3 reads CASSMGQGSTEAFF. Here the CDR3 DNA reads TGTGCCAGCAGCATGGGACAGGGGAGCACTGAAGCTTTCTTT.

This clone was counted a single time. This chain uses TRBV5-4 with TRBJ1-1; possible D gene TRBD1, 5 bases. The CDR3 loop spans 12 amino acids. CDR1 SGHNT and CDR2 YYREEE come from the germline V gene (reference sequence). The V and J ends lost 4 bases and 8 bases respectively, with 12 bases between them. CDR3 sequence reads: CASSPYGGEAFF. CDR3 in DNA: TGTGCCAGCAGCCCATACGGGGGGGAAGCTTTCTTT. Full variable domain (remainder filled in from reference TRBV5-4 and TRBJ1-1): ETGVTQSPTHLIKTRGQQVTLRCSSQSGHNTVSWYQQALGQGPQFIFQYYREEENGRGNFPPRFSGLQFPNYSSELNVNALELDDSALYLCASSPYGGEAFFGQGTRLTVV.

The V call is TRBV5-1, the J call TRBJ2-2; no clear D gene. CDR1 SGHRS and CDR2 YFSETQ come from the germline V gene. The ends were cut back, 4 bases at V and 6 bases at J, with 13 bases in the middle. CDR3 length: 14 residues. The CDR3 region is CASSTPQVAGELFF. In DNA, the CDR3 is TGCGCCAGCAGCACCCCCCAGGTAGCCGGGGAGCTGTTTTTT.

This clone was observed once. The chain recombines TRBV11-2 with TRBJ2-3; D uncertain. The CDR3 consists of 16 residues. V lost 4 bases to trimming and J lost 2 bases, with 16 bases between them. Looked up from germline, CDR1 is SGHAT and CDR2 is FQNNGV. For the CDR3, the DNA is TGTGCCAGCAGCTCCCCCACCTCCTGGGTCACAGATACGCAGTATTTT. This codes for CASSSPTSWVTDTQYF.

CDR3 nucleotides: TGTGCCAGCTCACCATCCCCGGGAAGGGTGTTTGCTTTCTTT. Its translation: CASSPSPGRVFAFF. This sequence joins TRBV18 and TRBJ1-1; D gene unclear. The CDR3 extends over 14 amino acids. Deletions cut 2 bases from V and 11 bases from J, with 18 bases between. Germline loops: CDR1 KGHSH, CDR2 LQKENI.

The chain uses TRBV7-9 and TRBJ2-1; 9 positions match TRBD2. The germline V gene has CDR1 SEHNR and CDR2 FQNEAQ (reference sequence). The CDR3 covers 14 residues. V lost 5 bases to trimming and J lost 3 bases; unmatched junction nucleotides: 2. CDR3 sequence reads: CASSRTSDYNEQFF. CDR3 DNA: TGTGCCAGCAGCCGGACTAGCGACTACAATGAGCAGTTCTTC.

This clone was seen only a few times. The chain has TRBV18 and TRBJ2-3; 8 nucleotides align to TRBD2. The CDR3 is made up of 16 amino acids. Losses at the gene ends were 2 bases for V and 1 base for J; bases not matched to a gene: 5. CDR1 and CDR2 from the germline V gene are KGHSH and LQKENI. This CDR3 reads CASSPELAERTDTQYF. As DNA, the CDR3 is TGTGCCAGCTCACCAGAACTAGCGGAACGCACAGATACGCAGTATTTT.

This clone was found once. This chain joins TRBV11-1 and TRBJ2-7; 8 bases fit TRBD1. V was clipped by 3 bases and J by 2 bases; unmatched bases: 6. The CDR3 runs 15 residues. Germline CDR1 SGHAT, CDR2 FQDESV (reference sequence). CDR3 nucleotide sequence: TGTGCCAGCAGCTTTTCTGGGACAGGACCCTACGAGCAGTACTTC. It codes for CASSFSGTGPYEQYF.

The chain couples TRBV6-5 to TRBJ1-4; D gene unclear. Trimming pared 0 bases from V and 3 bases from J, leaving 5 bases between. Germline V lookup: CDR1 MNHEY, CDR2 SVGAGI. The CDR3 is 14 residues long. The CDR3 is CASSYSKPNEKLFF. In DNA form, the CDR3 reads TGTGCCAGCAGTTACTCGAAGCCTAATGAAAAACTGTTTTTT.

The chain uses TRBV7-9 and TRBJ2-5; 10 bases agree with TRBD1. The CDR3 length is 15 residues. The germline V gene has CDR1 SEHNR and CDR2 FQNEAQ (reference sequence). V trimming: 5 bases; J trimming: 5 bases; junction bases outside the gene matches: 8. CDR3 residues: CASSLTGGAGETQYF. Here the CDR3 DNA reads TGTGCCAGCAGCCTGACAGGGGGCGCTGGGGAGACCCAGTACTTC. The full variable domain, rest sourced from reference TRBV7-9 and TRBJ2-5, is DTGVSQNPRHKITKRGQNVTFRCDPISEHNRLYWYRQTLGQGPEFLTYFQNEAQLEKSRLLSDRFSAERPKGSFSTLEIQRTEQGDSAMYLCASSLTGGAGETQYFGPGTRLLVL.

This chain connects TRBV11-1 to TRBJ1-2, with D maybe TRBD1 (6 bases). The CDR3 covers 15 residues. Germline values: CDR1 SGHAT, CDR2 FQDESV (reference sequence). Between the trimmed V and J ends, which lost 4 bases and 3 bases, there was a span of 15 bases. The CDR3 sequence: CASSSLRGRDYGYTF. For the CDR3, the DNA is TGTGCCAGCAGCTCCTTACGGGGGCGCGACTATGGCTACACCTTC. The entire variable domain, with the rest obtained from reference TRBV11-1 and TRBJ1-2, is as follows: EAEVAQSPRYKITEKSQAVAFWCDPISGHATLYWYRQILGQGPELLVQFQDESVVDDSQLPKDRFSAERLKGVDSTLKIQPAELGDSAMYLCASSSLRGRDYGYTFGSGTRLTVV.

The CDR3 reads CASSPTFDQPQHF. The CDR3 DNA reads as TGTGCCAGCAGCCCGACCTTCGATCAGCCCCAGCATTTT. J is TRBJ1-5 and V is TRBV7-9; D remains ambiguous. The CDR3 loop spans 13 amino acids. Germline-derived CDR1 and CDR2 are SEHNR and FQNEAQ (reference sequence). V was trimmed by 5 bases and J by 5 bases, leaving 10 bases between them.

This clone has a handful of counts. V and J are TRBV13 and TRBJ1-2; D call uncertain. This CDR3 spans 13 amino acids. The V end lost 2 bases, the J end lost 6 bases, and 10 bases lay between the germline ends. The germline V gene encodes CDR1 PRHDT and CDR2 FYEKMQ (reference sequence). The CDR3 protein is CASSLPGGNGYTF. In DNA, the CDR3 is TGTGCCAGCAGCTTACCGGGCGGGAATGGCTACACCTTC.

This clone was found a few times. This chain joins TRBV27 and TRBJ2-1; D may match TRBD1 or TRBD2 (5 bases each). CDR1 and CDR2 (germline): MNHEY, SMNVEV (reference sequence). Trimming shortened V by 2 bases and J by 9 bases, and 20 bases separated the two germline ends. The CDR3 has 16 residues. CDR3 protein: CASSLRGSLKRGEQFF. CDR3 DNA sequence: TGTGCCAGCAGTTTAAGAGGGTCCCTCAAAAGGGGTGAGCAGTTCTTC.

CDR3 sequence: CASSRLWGDTEAFF. The CDR3 coding sequence is TGTGCCAGCAGCCGTCTCTGGGGGGACACTGAAGCTTTCTTT. This chain joins TRBV7-2 and TRBJ1-1, with D tentatively TRBD1 (5 bases). This CDR3 spans 14 amino acids. With 5 bases removed from V and 3 bases from J, the gap between germline ends came to 13 bases. The V gene's germline CDR1 is SGHTA and CDR2 FQGNSA.

This clone was detected once. In DNA, the CDR3 is TGTGCCAGCAGTGAAGCAGGGCAGTTGGCCACAGATACGCAGTATTTT. Its protein is CASSEAGQLATDTQYF. This chain joins TRBV6-1 and TRBJ2-3, with D hard to call. Trimming took off 0 bases at V and 2 bases at J, with 12 bases between the two ends. The CDR3 runs 16 residues. Germline V lookup: CDR1 MNHNS, CDR2 SASEGT.

The V gene is TRBV5-4, the J gene TRBJ2-7; D may be TRBD2 (6 bases). Germline assignment: CDR1 SGHNT and CDR2 YYREEE (reference sequence). CDR3 length: 12 amino acids. The ends were cut back, 5 bases at V and 4 bases at J, with 10 bases in the middle. The CDR3 nucleotides read TGTGCCAGCAGTGTGGCGGGATACGAGCAGTACTTC. It codes for CASSVAGYEQYF.

This clone came up a few times. V gene TRBV18 combines with J gene TRBJ1-1, with D possibly TRBD1 on 6 matching bases. Germline V lookup: CDR1 KGHSH, CDR2 LQKENI. Trimming shortened V by 1 base and J by 1 base, and 13 bases separated the two germline ends. The CDR3 length is 16 residues. The CDR3 DNA follows: TGTGCCAGCTCACCACGAGGAGGACAGTCGAACACTGAAGCTTTCTTT. This sequence encodes CASSPRGGQSNTEAFF. The whole variable domain, remainder taken from reference TRBV18 and TRBJ1-1, is NAGVMQNPRHLVRRRGQEARLRCSPMKGHSHVYWYRQLPEEGLKFMVYLQKENIIDESGMPKERFSAEFPKEGPSILRIQQVVRGDSAAYFCASSPRGGQSNTEAFFGQGTRLTVV.

Concerning this clone itself: A single base separates this from a much larger clone, so it may be a read error. Different DNA sequences within this sample yield the same CDR3. The chain recombines TRBV5-4 with TRBJ2-7, with 11 positions matching TRBD2. The germline gives CDR1 SGHNT, CDR2 YYREEE (reference sequence). The CDR3 length is 15 residues. Trimming removed 3 bases from V and 0 bases from J; junction bases left unmatched: 2. The CDR3 DNA reads TGTGCCAGCAGCTCAACTAGCGGGAGCTCCTACGAGCAGTACTTC. Residues: CASSSTSGSSYEQYF. The full variable domain, completed using reference TRBV5-4 and TRBJ2-7, is ETGVTQSPTHLIKTRGQQVTLRCSSQSGHNTVSWYQQALGQGPQFIFQYYREEENGRGNFPPRFSGLQFPNYSSELNVNALELDDSALYLCASSSTSGSSYEQYFGPGTRLTVT.

This chain uses TRBV11-3 with TRBJ2-2; D not resolved. The CDR3 length is 14 residues. The ends were cut back, 5 bases at V and 8 bases at J, with 15 bases in the middle. Germline CDR1 and CDR2: SGHNT and YENEEA. DNA for the CDR3: TGTGCCAGCAGCCCCCGCCCGGGCGCAGGGGAGCTGTTTTTT. It translates to CASSPRPGAGELFF.

The table lists this clone with a count of one. The CDR3 sequence is CASSLGQGLSYEQYF. CDR3 nucleotides: TGTGCCAGCAGCCTAGGACAGGGTCTGAGCTACGAGCAGTACTTC. The chain has TRBV7-2 and TRBJ2-7, with 8 bases identical to TRBD1. Germline V gene lookup returns CDR1 SGHTA and CDR2 FQGNSA. With 5 bases clipped from V and 3 bases from J, the junction kept 9 bases outside the gene matches. The CDR3 covers 15 residues.

The V and J genes are TRBV2 and TRBJ2-6; 8 nucleotides match TRBD2. The CDR3 contains 16 residues. The germline V gene has CDR1 SNHLY and CDR2 FYNNEI. J was trimmed by 2 bases and V by 7 bases; bases with no gene match: 7. The CDR3 spells CASNPDGRAGANVLTF. In DNA form, the CDR3 reads TGTGCCAGCAATCCTGACGGGAGGGCTGGGGCCAACGTCCTGACTTTC.

The V and J genes are TRBV4-2 and TRBJ2-5; 8 nucleotides agree with TRBD2. In germline, CDR1 is LGHNA, CDR2 YNFKEQ. The V and J ends lost 4 bases and 4 bases, in that order; junction bases with no gene match: 5. CDR3 length equals 14 residues. This CDR3 is CASSRIGGGETQYF. CDR3 DNA sequence: TGTGCCAGCAGCCGTATCGGGGGGGGAGAGACCCAGTACTTC.